One and the same sample provided the 20 T cell receptor beta chains below, sequenced in a study of blood T cell repertoires in COVID-19. Sequencing was performed with immunoSEQ multiplex PCR; in TCRdb, only in-frame clones are kept and a portion is missing. Here the sample spans 150,000 to 160,000 clones, about 90% being singletons. The sample comprised peripheral blood. The receptors originated from a man between 50 and 59 years old with acute or convalescent COVID-19.

V gene TRBV27 combines with J gene TRBJ2-1; 8 positions match TRBD1. V dropped 5 bases and J dropped 7; count of bases not matched to a gene: 13. This CDR3 is built from 16 residues. Germline loops: CDR1 MNHEY, CDR2 SMNVEV (reference sequence). CDR3 coding DNA: TGTGCCAGCAGTCCTACCGGGATCGACAGGGGAAATGAGCAGTTCTTC. Its translation is CASSPTGIDRGNEQFF.

This clone came up once. The chain combines TRBV28 with TRBJ1-2, with D maybe TRBD1 (5 bases). The CDR3 covers 14 residues. The germline V gene has CDR1 MDHEN and CDR2 SYDVKM. Trimming removed 3 bases at V and 2 bases at J, with 10 bases between. CDR3 nucleotide sequence: TGTGCCAGCAGTTTGAATCAGGGAAACTATGGCTACACCTTC. It specifies CASSLNQGNYGYTF.

The chain uses TRBV6-5 and TRBJ1-5; D not resolved. This CDR3 spans 15 amino acids. V gave up 0 bases and J gave up 5 bases, with 11 bases separating them. Germline CDR1 MNHEY, CDR2 SVGAGI. The CDR3 bases are TGTGCCAGCAGTTACTCTTCCAGTTTGGATCAGCCCCAGCATTTT. It translates to CASSYSSSLDQPQHF.

The genes are TRBV18 and TRBJ2-3; 11 nucleotides agree with TRBD2. V lost 2 bases, J lost 1 base, and 11 bases stayed unmatched. The CDR3 sequence is 19 residues long. Germline V gives CDR1 KGHSH, CDR2 LQKENI. The CDR3 here is CASSPLSSGGTTRTDTQYF. DNA of the CDR3: TGTGCCAGCTCACCATTGTCTAGCGGGGGGACGACGCGCACAGATACGCAGTATTTT.

The genes are TRBV18 and TRBJ2-2, with a weak D call TRBD2 (5 bases). V gave up 2 bases and J gave up 7 bases, with 8 bases separating them. Germline values: CDR1 KGHSH, CDR2 LQKENI. This CDR3 is 13 amino acids long. This CDR3 is CASSPVEGGELFF. The CDR3 DNA reads as TGTGCCAGCTCACCAGTTGAGGGCGGGGAGCTGTTTTTT.

The chain links TRBV7-3 to TRBJ2-1; 7 bases line up with TRBD2. This CDR3 region has 15 residues. Looked up from germline, CDR1 is SGHTA and CDR2 is FQGTGA. V lost 4 bases, J lost 4 bases, and 7 bases stayed unmatched. In nucleotides, the CDR3 is TGTGCCAGCAGCTCGTCTAGCGGTCGTTACAATGAGCAGTTCTTC. Its protein is CASSSSSGRYNEQFF.

This clone was observed once. J is TRBJ1-6 and V is TRBV5-1; no clear D. CDR1 and CDR2 (germline): SGHRS, YFSETQ. This CDR3 is built from 15 residues. Between the trimmed V and J ends, which lost 4 bases and 0 bases, there was a span of 8 bases. This chain's CDR3 is CASSPESSYNSPLHF. In DNA, the CDR3 is TGCGCCAGCAGCCCAGAAAGCTCCTATAATTCACCCCTCCACTTT. Supplemented by reference TRBV5-1 and TRBJ1-6, the full variable domain reads KAGVTQTPRYLIKTRGQQVTLSCSPISGHRSVSWYQQTPGQGLQFLFEYFSETQRNKGNFPGRFSGRQFSNSRSEMNVSTLELGDSALYLCASSPESSYNSPLHFGNGTRLTVT.

The CDR3 nucleotides read TGCAGCGTTCCCGGGGGGGCAGAGACCCAGTACTTC. It is translated as CSVPGGAETQYF. J is TRBJ2-5 and V is TRBV29-1; TRBD2 matches 8 bases. CDR1 is SQVTM, CDR2 ANQGSEA, per germline. The V segment lost 5 bases and the J segment 4 bases; nucleotides outside the gene matches: 3. This CDR3 is 12 amino acids long.

The chain links TRBV29-1 to TRBJ2-3; D might be TRBD1 (5 bases). Germline CDR1 SQVTM, CDR2 ANQGSEA. The CDR3 is made up of 15 amino acids. V was cut by 7 bases and J by 1 base, with 18 bases left in between. DNA of the CDR3: TGCAGCGCAAACACCAACAGGTTACGCACAGATACGCAGTATTTT. As protein: CSANTNRLRTDTQYF.

The rearrangement uses TRBV19 and TRBJ1-3; 8 nucleotides match TRBD1. The CDR3 has 14 amino acids. J lost 4 bases, V lost 9 bases, and 8 bases had no gene match. CDR1 and CDR2 (germline): LNHDA, SQIVND (reference sequence). CDR3 in DNA: TGTGCCAGCGAACAGGGGGTGCGAGGAAACACCATATATTTT. Its translation is CASEQGVRGNTIYF.

The chain carries TRBV5-1 and TRBJ2-5, with 9 bases fitting TRBD1. V was clipped by 3 bases and J by 2 bases; unmatched bases: 5. The CDR3 runs to 15 residues. In germline, CDR1 is SGHRS, CDR2 YFSETQ. This chain's CDR3 is CASSSGGTGQETQYF. Here the CDR3 DNA reads TGCGCCAGCAGCTCAGGTGGGACAGGGCAAGAGACCCAGTACTTC.

The chain is built from TRBV18 and TRBJ1-5, with 11 positions matching TRBD1. The ends lost 0 bases at V and 9 bases at J; junction bases unmatched: 10. The germline V gene has CDR1 KGHSH and CDR2 LQKENI. The CDR3 has 17 residues. CDR3 in DNA: TGTGCCAGCTCACCACCTTGGGGGACAGGGGGTGGCTGGCCCCAGCATTTT. Residues: CASSPPWGTGGGWPQHF.

V and J are TRBV19 and TRBJ1-5; the D gene is possibly TRBD1 (6 bases). The V gene lost 4 bases and the J gene lost 6 bases, with 10 bases spanning the gap. The germline V gene has CDR1 LNHDA and CDR2 SQIVND (reference sequence). The CDR3 extends over 13 amino acids. CDR3 protein: CASSRGQGQPQHF. As DNA, the CDR3 is TGTGCCAGTAGTAGGGGGCAGGGTCAGCCCCAGCATTTT.

This sequence joins TRBV12-3 or TRBV12-4 and TRBJ2-1, with D hard to call. The CDR3 is 13 amino acids. V was clipped by 7 bases and J by 7 bases, with 14 bases between them. The CDR3: CASTPGAWNEQFF. The DNA for the CDR3 is TGTGCCAGCACCCCAGGCGCCTGGAATGAGCAGTTCTTC.

This sequence joins TRBV24-1 and TRBJ2-5; 12 nucleotides align to TRBD2. This CDR3 has 15 residues. V trimming: 3 bases; J trimming: 5 bases; junction bases outside the gene matches: 3. Per germline, CDR1 KGHDR and CDR2 SFDVKD. The CDR3 region has the DNA TGTGCCACCAGTGATCCCGGGACTAGCGGGGAGACCCAGTACTTC. Its protein product is CATSDPGTSGETQYF.

For this clone: Additional DNA sequences in this sample encode the identical CDR3. The chain employs TRBV28 and TRBJ1-2, with 8 bases fitting TRBD1. Germline CDR1 MDHEN, CDR2 SYDVKM. The CDR3 consists of 13 residues. The J segment lost 4 bases and the V segment lost 6 bases, leaving 4 bases of the junction unmatched. The CDR3 bases are TGTGCCAGCAGACGGACAGGGAGCTATGGCTACACCTTC. Translation gives CASRRTGSYGYTF.

The chain employs TRBV28 and TRBJ2-7, with 9 bases fitting TRBD1. The J segment lost 2 bases and the V segment lost 5 bases, leaving 4 bases of the junction unmatched. The CDR3 is 14 residues long. Germline CDR1 and CDR2: MDHEN and SYDVKM. The CDR3 region is CASSRTGATYEQYF. Written as DNA, the CDR3 is TGTGCCAGCAGTCGGACAGGGGCCACCTACGAGCAGTACTTC.

The rearrangement links TRBV2 to TRBJ2-7; D may be TRBD2 (7 bases). CDR3 length equals 15 residues. V lost 1 base to trimming and J lost 2 bases, with 12 bases between them. CDR1 is SNHLY, CDR2 FYNNEI, per germline. Written as DNA, the CDR3 is TGTGCCAGCAGTGAAGGCCGGCGGGGGCCCTACGAGCAGTACTTC. It translates to CASSEGRRGPYEQYF.

This chain uses TRBV27 with TRBJ1-4; D possibly corresponds to TRBD1 (5 bases). Trimming shortened V by 5 bases and J by 0 bases, and 10 bases separated the two germline ends. The CDR3 runs 15 residues. Germline values: CDR1 MNHEY, CDR2 SMNVEV (reference sequence). CDR3 in amino acids: CASSPREATNEKLFF. CDR3 nucleotide sequence: TGTGCCAGCAGTCCCAGGGAAGCAACTAATGAAAAACTGTTTTTT.

V usage is TRBV11-2 and J usage is TRBJ1-2, with unresolved D. Germline V gives CDR1 SGHAT, CDR2 FQNNGV. V was pared by 3 bases and J by 7 bases, with 12 bases between. The CDR3 is made up of 13 amino acids. CDR3 loop: CASSFLHAPGYTF. The DNA for the CDR3 is TGTGCCAGCAGCTTTTTACATGCCCCTGGCTACACCTTC.